This TCR beta chain was sequenced for a study of T cell repertoires in cytomegalovirus infection. Study information: Recently identified HLA-C-restricted CMV epitopes were among the peptides used. CMV infection plus the matching HLA type was flagged by public TCR beta signatures.

Germline CDR1 DFQATT, CDR2 SNEGSKA (reference sequence). V lost 3 bases, J lost 3 bases, and 15 bases lay in between. The CDR3 sequence is 14 residues long. Via MiXCR, TCRdb re-called the reads, giving one row per CDR3 protein. The table lists roughly 990,000 distinct CDR3 sequences, less than 40% of them singletons. As to this clonotype: Its target is not known.

The chain carries TRBV20-1 and TRBJ2-7; tentative D call: TRBD1 (5 bases). The input for sequencing was cultured CD8+ T cells from PBMCs, taken from culture after CMV antigen stimulation. The clonotype was recovered from a human donor in good health (CMV status not recorded). Some clones in this sample may be carry-over from other donors' samples. The CDR3 bases are TGCAGTGCTAGGACGCAGGGAAAGAACTACGAGCAGTACTTC. Translation gives CSARTQGKNYEQYF.